The entry below describes one T cell receptor (beta chain). What it binds is unknown. The record originates from a study of identifying expanded T cells in peripheral blood. Here immunoSEQ multiplex PCR was the method, and the copy in TCRdb shows in-frame clones only, minus some. The table records 120,000 or so clones, roughly 84% of them present only once. The germline CDR1 and CDR2 sequences are GTSNPN and SVGIG (reference sequence). The CDR3 loop spans 14 amino acids. The ends were cut back, 4 bases at V and 2 bases at J, with 13 bases in the middle. Collection occurred without any documented infections or immune events in donors. Study-wide results and caveats: Differentially abundant clones: roughly 1.2 between replicates, roughly 16 at two to three weeks, 18 to 20 at four. Variance in clone template counts between approximately two-week samples significantly increased with total template count across all healthy donors.

Material for sequencing was blood. The sequence was collected from a person between 18 and 75 years old in good health. V usage is TRBV30 and J usage is TRBJ2-3, with D tentatively TRBD2 (5 bases). In nucleotides, the CDR3 is TGTGCCTGGAAGGCTAGCAAGCACACAGATACGCAGTATTTT. Its protein product is CAWKASKHTDTQYF.